The 23 T cell receptor beta chains listed next were all sequenced from one sample in a study of T-cell memory formation after mild COVID-19. TCRdb fed the 5' RACE reads into MiXCR, producing one record per CDR3 protein. In the table there are a few hundred thousand distinct CDR3 sequences, 16% of which are singletons. Material for sequencing was PBMCs or a T cell subset sorted from them (not recorded which). Source of these receptors: a man between 18 and 35 years old who had mild COVID-19 (a few samples of this study predate the infection). Cell type and time point are not known.

This clonotype showed up many times. The chain carries TRBV29-1 and TRBJ1-1; unclear D gene. Trimming shortened V by 5 bases and J by 9 bases, and 4 bases separated the two germline ends. CDR1 is SQVTM and CDR2 is ANQGSEA in the germline V gene. The CDR3 is 8 amino acids. The chain's CDR3 is CSVPQAFF. CDR3 coding DNA: TGCAGCGTTCCCCAAGCTTTCTTT.

The chain has TRBV6-5 and TRBJ2-1; D is possibly TRBD1 (6 bases). CDR1 and CDR2 (germline): MNHEY, SVGAGI. This CDR3 is 13 amino acids long. Trimming left V 6 bases short and J 8 bases short, with 14 bases between. The CDR3 nucleotides are TGTGCCAGCAGATTAACAGGGTACGATGAGCAGTTCTTC. Protein: CASRLTGYDEQFF.

The chain has TRBV7-2 and TRBJ2-1; 8 positions match TRBD2. V dropped 5 bases and J dropped 5; count of bases not matched to a gene: 11. Germline values: CDR1 SGHTA, CDR2 FQGNSA. This CDR3 is 16 amino acids long. As DNA, the CDR3 is TGTGCCAGCAGCCGGAAGGCGGGGGGCGTCGACAATGAGCAGTTCTTC. Translated, it gives CASSRKAGGVDNEQFF.

This clonotype was seen once. The chain recombines TRBV14 with TRBJ2-3; no reliable D call. CDR1 is SGHDN, CDR2 FVKESK, per germline. CDR3 length equals 14 residues. V was pared by 1 base and J by 7 bases, with 12 bases between. CDR3 sequence (DNA): TGTGCCAGCAGCCAAGTGTCTCGTGGAAATACGCAGTATTTT. It specifies CASSQVSRGNTQYF.

This clonotype was seen more than once but under ten times. The chain carries TRBV11-2 and TRBJ1-4; 7 nucleotides agree with TRBD1. The J segment lost 3 bases and the V segment lost 2 bases, leaving 9 bases of the junction unmatched. Germline CDR1 is SGHAT and CDR2 is FQNNGV. The CDR3 is 17 residues long. The CDR3: CASSLPSGGTANEKLFF. The DNA for the CDR3 is TGTGCCAGCAGCTTACCTTCCGGGGGGACAGCTAATGAAAAACTGTTTTTT. Together with reference TRBV11-2 and TRBJ1-4, the CDR3 gives the full variable domain: EAGVAQSPRYKIIEKRQSVAFWCNPISGHATLYWYQQILGQGPKLLIQFQNNGVVDDSQLPKDRFSAERLKGVDSTLKIQPAKLEDSAVYLCASSLPSGGTANEKLFFGSGTQLSVL.

The rearrangement joins TRBV12-3 or TRBV12-4 to TRBJ1-5, with D tentatively TRBD1 (5 bases). The length of the CDR3 is 15 residues. V was pared by 6 bases and J by 6 bases, with 18 bases between. Here the CDR3 reads CASSPVGGISQPQHF. CDR3 bases: TGTGCCAGCAGCCCGGTGGGGGGAATTAGTCAGCCCCAGCATTTT.

This clonotype was detected once. The chain combines TRBV12-3 or TRBV12-4 with TRBJ2-3; 13 bases fit TRBD2. The CDR3 extends over 15 amino acids. The V gene end was trimmed by 4 bases and the J gene end by 6 bases; junction bases not matched to a gene: 4. CDR3 region: CASSYGLAGADTQYF. The CDR3 DNA sequence: TGTGCCAGCAGTTACGGACTAGCGGGGGCGGATACGCAGTATTTT.

This clonotype has more than one count but fewer than ten. The J gene is TRBJ2-3, the V gene TRBV7-6; either TRBD1 or TRBD2 may fit D (5 bases each). The V end lost 5 bases, the J end lost 1 base, and 13 bases lay between the germline ends. CDR1 SGHVS and CDR2 FNYEAQ come from the germline V gene. The CDR3 spans 15 residues. This CDR3 reads CASSPPLGGTDTQYF. The CDR3 nucleotides read TGTGCCAGCAGCCCCCCGTTGGGGGGCACAGATACGCAGTATTTT.

Only a few counts were recorded for this clonotype. V and J are TRBV4-3 and TRBJ2-3; TRBD1 agrees at 9 bases. CDR3 length: 18 amino acids. The V gene end was trimmed by 1 base and the J gene end by 2 bases; junction bases not matched to a gene: 10. CDR1 is LGHNA and CDR2 is YSLEER in the germline V gene. CDR3 amino acids: CASSQASGQGRYTDTQYF. The CDR3 coding sequence is TGCGCCAGCAGCCAAGCCTCGGGACAGGGCAGGTACACAGATACGCAGTATTTT.

The genes are TRBV18 and TRBJ1-4, with 7 bases that match TRBD1. CDR1 is KGHSH, CDR2 LQKENI, per germline. This CDR3 is built from 16 residues. V was clipped by 3 bases and J by 10 bases; unmatched bases: 14. CDR3 in amino acids: CASSPTAGGSSGKLFF. The DNA for the CDR3 is TGTGCCAGCTCACCTACAGCAGGGGGTTCGTCCGGAAAACTGTTTTTT.

This chain links TRBV27 with TRBJ2-7; unclear D gene. The V gene lost 5 bases and the J gene lost 0 bases, with 8 bases spanning the gap. The CDR3 spans 13 residues. The V gene's germline CDR1 is MNHEY and CDR2 SMNVEV (reference sequence). The CDR3 DNA is TGTGCCAGCAGTCCACAGAGCTCCTACGAGCAGTACTTC. Translated: CASSPQSSYEQYF.

This clonotype was observed many times. The chain couples TRBV7-8 to TRBJ1-5; D is uncertain. Germline values: CDR1 SGHVS, CDR2 FQNEAQ. This CDR3 is built from 12 residues. Trimming removed 1 base from V and 6 bases from J, with 4 bases in between. The CDR3 sequence is CASSLVGQPQHF. In DNA, the CDR3 is TGTGCCAGCAGCTTAGTGGGTCAGCCCCAGCATTTT.

This clonotype was seen more than once but under ten times. The chain combines TRBV12-3 or TRBV12-4 with TRBJ2-7; D not resolved. The germline V and J ends were trimmed by 4 bases and 0 bases, with 13 bases remaining between them. This CDR3 region has 15 residues. CDR3 region: CASSSSRRSSYEQYF. CDR3 bases: TGTGCCAGCAGTTCGTCCCGCAGGAGCTCCTACGAGCAGTACTTC.

The chain couples TRBV4-3 to TRBJ1-1; D gene unclear. V lost 1 base and J 6 bases, leaving 15 bases between the germline ends. Germline V gene lookup returns CDR1 LGHNA and CDR2 YSLEER. This CDR3 has 15 amino acids. This CDR3 reads CASSQVPSDTPEAFF. The CDR3 DNA reads as TGCGCCAGCAGCCAAGTTCCCTCAGACACCCCTGAAGCTTTCTTT.

This clonotype was counted ten times or more. CDR3 sequence: CASSLNPGTGNTEAFF. The CDR3 region has the DNA TGTGCCAGCAGCTTAAACCCCGGGACAGGGAACACTGAAGCTTTCTTT. The genes are TRBV7-2 and TRBJ1-1, with TRBD1 matching over 8 bases. The germline V gene encodes CDR1 SGHTA and CDR2 FQGNSA. CDR3 length equals 16 residues. V was clipped by 2 bases and J by 1 base; unmatched bases: 6.

The CDR3 sequence: CASSPTLGGGAFF. For the CDR3, the DNA is TGTGCCAGCAGTCCGACCTTGGGGGGGGGAGCTTTCTTT. V gene TRBV27 combines with J gene TRBJ1-1; the D gene is possibly TRBD1 (5 bases). The length of the CDR3 is 13 residues. The V end was cut by 5 bases, the J end by 10 bases, with 17 bases between. CDR1 and CDR2 from the germline V gene are MNHEY and SMNVEV (reference sequence).

The rearrangement links TRBV28 to TRBJ2-7; 7 bases fit TRBD1. V dropped 7 bases and J dropped 0; count of bases not matched to a gene: 6. CDR1 is MDHEN, CDR2 SYDVKM, per germline. CDR3 length: 14 amino acids. Here the CDR3 DNA reads TGTGCCAGCACCCCGAGACAGGGCTCCTACGAGCAGTACGTC. It codes for CASTPRQGSYEQYV.

The V call is TRBV19, the J call TRBJ1-1, with 7 bases identical to TRBD1. The CDR3 covers 13 residues. Germline loops: CDR1 LNHDA, CDR2 SQIVND (reference sequence). J was trimmed by 1 base and V by 9 bases; bases with no gene match: 5. The CDR3 nucleotides read TGTGCCAGCCCCGGGACAGCGAACACTGAAGCTTTCTTT. This encodes CASPGTANTEAFF.

The V and J genes are TRBV5-1 and TRBJ2-1; possibly TRBD1 or TRBD2 for D (5 bases each). In germline, CDR1 is SGHRS, CDR2 YFSETQ. Trimming took 3 bases from V and 4 from J, leaving 14 bases between them. CDR3 length: 15 residues. CDR3 loop: CASSSRGGLYNEQFF. The DNA of the CDR3 is TGCGCCAGCAGCTCGCGTGGGGGATTATACAATGAGCAGTTCTTC.

The chain joins TRBV6-1 to TRBJ1-2; no definite D call. Germline CDR1 and CDR2: MNHNS and SASEGT. This CDR3 has 14 amino acids. The ends were cut back, 1 base at V and 4 bases at J, with 10 bases in the middle. The CDR3 DNA reads TGTGCCAGCAGTGAAGGCGTAGGGATCTATGGCTACACCTTC. This sequence encodes CASSEGVGIYGYTF.

This clonotype was seen more than once but under ten times. This sequence joins TRBV5-5 and TRBJ2-1, with a tentative D call TRBD1 (6 bases). CDR3 length equals 17 residues. V lost 0 bases to trimming and J lost 4 bases, with 17 bases between them. Germline CDR1 reads SGHKS; CDR2 reads YYEKEE (reference sequence). CDR3 sequence (DNA): TGTGCCAGCAGCTTGGCCGAGGCAGGGGTGCAGTACAATGAGCAGTTCTTC. Amino acids: CASSLAEAGVQYNEQFF.

This clonotype has more than one count but fewer than ten. The V and J genes are TRBV4-1 and TRBJ1-4; 8 positions match TRBD1. Germline loops: CDR1 MGHRA, CDR2 YSYEKL. Losses at the gene ends were 3 bases for V and 3 bases for J; bases not matched to a gene: 6. The CDR3 covers 16 residues. Here the CDR3 DNA reads TGCGCCAGCAGCCATATAGGACAGGGCCCTAATGAAAAACTGTTTTTT. Amino acid sequence: CASSHIGQGPNEKLFF.

This sequence joins TRBV2 and TRBJ2-5; the match to TRBD1 covers 10 bases. V trimming: 7 bases; J trimming: 4 bases; junction bases outside the gene matches: 9. The CDR3 extends over 15 amino acids. Germline V CDR1 and CDR2: SNHLY, FYNNEI. This chain's CDR3 is CASTQTGGQIETQYF. In DNA form, the CDR3 reads TGTGCCAGCACCCAGACAGGGGGCCAAATAGAGACCCAGTACTTC.